This entry lists 20 T cell receptor beta chains sequenced from one sample in a study of blood T cell repertoires in COVID-19. Method: immunoSEQ multiplex PCR; TCRdb's copy keeps in-frame clones and lacks some. The top ten hold 1.6% of the sample, which has fewer than 200,000 clones, about nine tenths seen once. Material for sequencing was peripheral blood. These receptors were collected from a woman aged 50 to 65 with acute or convalescent COVID-19.

In nucleotides, the CDR3 is TGTGCCATCAGTAGGACTAGCGGGCCACCTACAGATACGCAGTATTTT. It encodes CAISRTSGPPTDTQYF. The rearrangement joins TRBV10-3 to TRBJ2-3, with TRBD2 matching 11 bases. Trimming removed 5 bases from V and 3 bases from J; junction bases left unmatched: 7. The CDR3 length is 16 residues. Germline CDR1 reads ENHRY; CDR2 reads SYGVKD.

CDR3 protein: CASSPSAISDTQYF. The CDR3 nucleotides are TGTGCCAGCTCACCTTCAGCGATCTCAGATACGCAGTATTTT. This rearrangement joins TRBV18 to TRBJ2-3, with D unresolved. The V gene lost 3 bases and the J gene lost 4 bases, with 11 bases spanning the gap. The germline gives CDR1 KGHSH, CDR2 LQKENI. The CDR3 has 14 amino acids.

This chain uses TRBV6-5 with TRBJ2-1; 12 bases fit TRBD2. V was pared by 6 bases and J by 7 bases, with 7 bases of the junction left unmatched. This CDR3 is 15 amino acids long. Germline loops: CDR1 MNHEY, CDR2 SVGAGI. CDR3 DNA sequence: TGTGCCAGCAGGGGGGGACTAGCGGGTGGGAATGAGCAGTTCTTC. Encoded protein: CASRGGLAGGNEQFF.

V is TRBV7-7 and J is TRBJ2-1; 10 bases fit TRBD2. CDR1 SSHAT and CDR2 FNYEAQ come from the germline V gene (reference sequence). The CDR3 is 16 residues long. V shed 1 base and J 0 bases; nucleotides not matched to a gene: 0. The CDR3 DNA reads TGTGCCAGCAGCTTAGGGACTAGCGGCTCCTACAATGAGCAGTTCTTC. Its translation is CASSLGTSGSYNEQFF. Using reference TRBV7-7 and TRBJ2-1 for the parts outside the CDR3, the full variable domain is GAGVSQSPRYKVTKRGQDVTLRCDPISSHATLYWYQQALGQGPEFLTYFNYEAQPDKSGLPSDRFSAERPEGSISTLTIQRTEQRDSAMYRCASSLGTSGSYNEQFFGPGTRLTVL.

Details on this clone: This CDR3 is also generated by other DNA sequences in the sample. The chain uses TRBV5-1 and TRBJ1-4, with TRBD1 matching 9 bases. The germline V gene has CDR1 SGHRS and CDR2 YFSETQ. The CDR3 extends over 14 amino acids. V trimming: 0 bases; J trimming: 6 bases; junction bases outside the gene matches: 0. The chain's CDR3 is CASSLGQGDEKLFF. The DNA of the CDR3 is TGCGCCAGCAGCTTGGGACAGGGGGATGAAAAACTGTTTTTT.

A single count supports this clone. This chain connects TRBV27 to TRBJ2-1, with unresolved D. The CDR3 is made up of 13 amino acids. Germline V gives CDR1 MNHEY, CDR2 SMNVEV (reference sequence). V lost 2 bases and J lost 6, with 8 bases in between. The CDR3 is CASSLHERNEQFF. The CDR3 bases are TGTGCCAGCAGTTTACATGAGCGCAATGAGCAGTTCTTC.

This clone occurred once. The rearrangement uses TRBV6-2 or TRBV6-3 and TRBJ1-5, with a possible D match to TRBD1 (6 bases). The CDR3 covers 14 residues. V was pared by 6 bases and J by 6 bases, with 15 bases between. CDR1 is MNHEY, CDR2 SVGEGT, per germline. CDR3 DNA: TGTGCCAGCAGCTTGGGGGGGGCTCGTCAGCCCCAGCATTTT. It yields the protein CASSLGGARQPQHF.

The rearrangement uses TRBV6-6 and TRBJ1-5, with D perhaps matching TRBD1 (6 bases). V gave up 2 bases and J gave up 0 bases, with 11 bases separating them. The CDR3 is 16 amino acids. Germline values: CDR1 MNHNY, CDR2 SVGAGI (reference sequence). The CDR3, as DNA: TGTGCCAGCAGTTACCCACAGGGTATTAGCAATCAGCCCCAGCATTTT. It specifies CASSYPQGISNQPQHF.

V and J are TRBV14 and TRBJ2-4, with 11 bases that match TRBD2. V trimming: 4 bases; J trimming: 3 bases; junction bases outside the gene matches: 2. This CDR3 has 15 amino acids. The V gene's germline CDR1 is SGHDN and CDR2 FVKESK. The CDR3 loop is CASSPLAGVKNIQYF. The CDR3 nucleotides are TGTGCCAGCAGCCCACTAGCGGGGGTCAAAAACATTCAGTACTTC. Full variable domain (outside the CDR3, taken from reference TRBV14 and TRBJ2-4): EAGVTQFPSHSVIEKGQTVTLRCDPISGHDNLYWYRRVMGKEIKFLLHFVKESKQDESGMPNNRFLAERTGGTYSTLKVQPAELEDSGVYFCASSPLAGVKNIQYFGAGTRLSVL.

The rearrangement links TRBV19 to TRBJ2-6; possibly TRBD2 for D (5 bases). The CDR3 is 18 amino acids. Germline CDR1 is LNHDA and CDR2 is SQIVND (reference sequence). Deletions cut 7 bases from V and 5 bases from J, with 24 bases between. The CDR3 here is CASKLSSGGQTWANVLTF. DNA of the CDR3: TGTGCCAGTAAGTTAAGTAGTGGCGGGCAGACCTGGGCCAACGTCCTGACTTTC.

The chain uses TRBV11-3 and TRBJ2-7, with 7 bases matching TRBD1. The CDR3 has 16 amino acids. V dropped 5 bases and J dropped 3; count of bases not matched to a gene: 13. Germline V lookup: CDR1 SGHNT, CDR2 YENEEA. CDR3 DNA: TGTGCCAGCAGCCCCGGACAGGCGCTTTTCAACTACGAGCAGTACTTC. This translates into CASSPGQALFNYEQYF.

The gene calls are TRBV5-1 and TRBJ2-4; D remains ambiguous. With 0 bases removed from V and 3 bases from J, the gap between germline ends came to 7 bases. The CDR3 sequence is 14 residues long. In germline, CDR1 is SGHRS, CDR2 YFSETQ. The CDR3 sequence is CASSLAELKNIQYF. CDR3 nucleotide sequence: TGCGCCAGCAGCTTGGCCGAGCTCAAAAACATTCAGTACTTC.

The chain links TRBV10-2 to TRBJ2-4; TRBD1 matches at 8 bases. V shed 6 bases, J shed 2 bases, and the junction held 3 bases outside the gene matches. Germline CDR1 and CDR2: WSHSY and SAAADI. CDR3 size: 14 residues. The CDR3 is CASRRQGTKNIQYF. The CDR3 DNA reads as TGCGCCAGCAGAAGACAGGGGACCAAAAACATTCAGTACTTC.

This clone was found a few times. The chain carries TRBV12-5 and TRBJ1-4, with D possibly TRBD1 on 6 matching bases. This CDR3 comprises 18 residues. The germline gives CDR1 LGHNT, CDR2 FRNRAP. The ends were cut back, 7 bases at V and 0 bases at J, with 21 bases in the middle. CDR3 sequence reads: CASVSTQTGPSTNEKLFF. The CDR3 nucleotides are TGTGCTAGTGTAAGTACCCAGACAGGCCCCTCAACTAATGAAAAACTGTTTTTT.

Regarding this clone: In the same sample, other DNA sequences code for this CDR3. V usage is TRBV2 and J usage is TRBJ2-7; TRBD2 matches 7 bases. The trim removed 6 bases at V and 1 base at J, leaving 0 bases unmatched. Germline CDR1 and CDR2: SNHLY and FYNNEI. The CDR3 is made up of 12 amino acids. The CDR3 bases are TGTGCCAGCAGGGGGGGGTCCTACGAGCAGTACTTC. Residues: CASRGGSYEQYF.

V usage is TRBV7-9 and J usage is TRBJ2-5; D is possibly TRBD2 (6 bases). The CDR3 loop spans 11 amino acids. Germline lookup yields CDR1 SEHNR and CDR2 FQNEAQ (reference sequence). V lost 5 bases and J 5 bases, leaving 6 bases between the germline ends. The CDR3 DNA reads TGTGCCAGCAGCGGGGGGGAGACCCAGTACTTC. Its translation is CASSGGETQYF.

The chain combines TRBV11-2 with TRBJ2-7; D not resolved. V lost 8 bases, J lost 2 bases, and 7 bases lay in between. Looked up from germline, CDR1 is SGHAT and CDR2 is FQNNGV. The CDR3 runs to 11 residues. The DNA of the CDR3 is TGTGCCAGCGTCCGGGCCTACGAGCAGTACTTC. Translating it yields CASVRAYEQYF.

In its sample, this clone was seen once. J is TRBJ1-1 and V is TRBV29-1; weak D call: TRBD1 (6 bases). Trimming stripped 6 bases from V and 6 bases from J, with 20 bases between. The CDR3 is 14 amino acids. Germline V gene sequence: CDR1 SQVTM, CDR2 ANQGSEA. The CDR3 nucleotides are TGCAGCGTCGCCCCGGAGAGGGGGTGGGCTGAAGCTTTCTTT. Translated: CSVAPERGWAEAFF.

The chain recombines TRBV10-3 with TRBJ1-6; weak D call: TRBD1 (5 bases). Germline CDR1 and CDR2: ENHRY and SYGVKD. This CDR3 spans 13 amino acids. Trimming stripped 6 bases from V and 9 bases from J, with 12 bases between. CDR3 bases: TGTGCCATCAGCAGGGAGGATGGTTCACCCCTCCACTTT. As protein: CAISREDGSPLHF.

The chain couples TRBV5-1 to TRBJ2-5; 8 bases match TRBD1. V lost 4 bases, J lost 4 bases, and 9 bases stayed unmatched. The CDR3 runs 15 residues. CDR1 and CDR2 (germline): SGHRS, YFSETQ. CDR3 protein: CASSRFQGAGETQYF. CDR3 coding DNA: TGCGCCAGCAGCCGATTCCAGGGGGCAGGAGAGACCCAGTACTTC.